Below are 22 T cell receptor beta chains sequenced from a single sample in a study of cytomegalovirus exposure and HLA in healthy donors. Here immunoSEQ multiplex PCR was the method, and the copy in TCRdb shows in-frame clones only, minus some. There are 150,000 to 200,000 clones in the sample; 85% occur only once, and about 16% lies in the top ten. Sequencing was done on a sample of PBMCs. The origin of the receptors is a man in his late teens or twenties in good health and CMV-seropositive.

This clone was picked up one time. V usage is TRBV27 and J usage is TRBJ2-2, with D perhaps matching TRBD2 (5 bases). CDR3 length: 15 amino acids. In germline, CDR1 is MNHEY, CDR2 SMNVEV (reference sequence). V lost 5 bases and J lost 9, with 19 bases in between. In nucleotides, the CDR3 is TGTGCCAGCAGTGGCCGGACTGACCCCAGGAGGGAGCTGTTTTTT. It codes for CASSGRTDPRRELFF.

The chain recombines TRBV21-1 with TRBJ1-1; TRBD1 is taken as the D call from the table, unchecked against the DNA. TRBV21-1 counts as a pseudogene. This CDR3 is built from 20 residues. CDR3 sequence (DNA): TGTGCCAGCAGCAAAGACGACAGCATAGTTTTGGGGATCATGAACACTGAAGCTTTCTTT. Protein product: CASSKDDSIVLGIMNTEAFF.

The chain links TRBV21-1 to TRBJ2-7; the table's D call of TRBD1 was not tested on the DNA. TRBV21-1 is classified as a pseudogene. The CDR3 runs to 13 residues. CDR3 nucleotide sequence: TGTGCCAGCAGCAAAGGCACAACCTACGAGCAGTACTTC. Encoded protein: CASSKGTTYEQYF.

The rearrangement links TRBV18 to TRBJ1-1; D possibly corresponds to TRBD1 (5 bases). Trimming removed 3 bases from V and 6 bases from J, with 8 bases in between. This CDR3 is 12 amino acids long. The germline CDR1 and CDR2 sequences are KGHSH and LQKENI. The chain's CDR3 is CASSPDSSEAFF. The CDR3 nucleotides read TGTGCCAGCTCACCTGACAGCTCTGAAGCTTTCTTT.

In this sample, this clone turned up a few times. V usage is TRBV7-9 and J usage is TRBJ1-1; 11 nucleotides agree with TRBD1. Trimming took 0 bases from V and 5 from J; bases not matched to a gene: 2. The germline gives CDR1 SEHNR, CDR2 FQNEAQ (reference sequence). The CDR3 is 15 residues long. The CDR3 reads CASSLADRGRTEAFF. CDR3 DNA: TGTGCCAGCAGCTTAGCGGACAGGGGGCGGACTGAAGCTTTCTTT.

This chain links TRBV4-1 with TRBJ1-3; D ambiguous. CDR3 size: 15 residues. The V end was cut by 0 bases, the J end by 0 bases, with 6 bases between. CDR1 is MGHRA, CDR2 YSYEKL, per germline. The CDR3 sequence is CASSQDGSSGNTIYF. The CDR3, as DNA: TGCGCCAGCAGCCAAGATGGGAGCTCTGGAAACACCATATATTTT.

Only a few counts were recorded for this clone. This sequence joins TRBV2 and TRBJ2-7, with 7 positions matching TRBD1. The CDR3 runs to 15 residues. Per the germline V gene, CDR1 is SNHLY and CDR2 is FYNNEI. V shed 4 bases, J shed 5 bases, and the junction held 11 bases outside the gene matches. This CDR3 is CASSGTTGSRNEQYF. The CDR3 DNA is TGTGCCAGCAGTGGGACGACAGGGTCGAGGAACGAGCAGTACTTC.

The chain recombines TRBV30 with TRBJ2-7, with 10 positions matching TRBD1. CDR3 length: 15 amino acids. The trim removed 1 base at V and 0 bases at J, leaving 3 bases unmatched. Germline V lookup: CDR1 GTSNPN, CDR2 SVGIG (reference sequence). This chain's CDR3 is CAWSEGQGHSYEQYF. CDR3 DNA: TGTGCCTGGAGTGAGGGACAGGGGCACTCCTACGAGCAGTACTTC.

V is TRBV7-9 and J is TRBJ2-1; D possibly corresponds to TRBD1 (6 bases). Per germline, CDR1 SEHNR and CDR2 FQNEAQ (reference sequence). Trimming pared 8 bases from V and 5 bases from J, leaving 10 bases between. This CDR3 has 12 residues. As DNA, the CDR3 is TGTGCCAGCTGGGGGCTGGACAATGAGCAGTTCTTC. It codes for CASWGLDNEQFF.

The chain combines TRBV15 with TRBJ1-2; 7 bases agree with TRBD1. Trimming took 5 bases from V and 8 from J; bases not matched to a gene: 5. The CDR3 covers 12 residues. In germline, CDR1 is LNHNV, CDR2 YYDKDF (reference sequence). CDR3 protein: CATSSEGGGYTF. CDR3 bases: TGTGCCACCAGCTCCGAAGGGGGCGGCTACACCTTC.

CDR3 sequence reads: CASSPTPHITDTQYF. CDR3 sequence (DNA): TGTGCCAGCAGCCCCACCCCCCACATCACAGATACGCAGTATTTT. The chain employs TRBV11-2 and TRBJ2-3; D gene ambiguous. CDR3 length: 15 amino acids. V lost 5 bases and J 2 bases, leaving 14 bases between the germline ends. Per germline, CDR1 SGHAT and CDR2 FQNNGV.

This clone is a singleton in its sample. The chain links TRBV7-9 to TRBJ1-2; 7 nucleotides align to TRBD1. Germline CDR1 reads SEHNR; CDR2 reads FQNEAQ (reference sequence). V was clipped by 5 bases and J by 8 bases; unmatched bases: 8. The CDR3 spans 13 residues. CDR3 in amino acids: CASSREQGYGYTF. The CDR3, as DNA: TGTGCCAGCAGCCGAGAACAGGGGTACGGCTACACCTTC.

This rearrangement joins TRBV6-4 to TRBJ1-3; TRBD1 matches at 7 bases. Looked up from germline, CDR1 is MRHNA and CDR2 is SNTAGT. V lost 8 bases and J lost 3; bases outside the gene matches: 10. This CDR3 spans 15 amino acids. The CDR3 loop reads CASHRRDRDGNTIYF. DNA of the CDR3: TGTGCCAGCCACCGTAGAGACAGGGATGGAAACACCATATATTTT.

The chain is built from TRBV11-1 and TRBJ2-7; TRBD2 aligns across 8 bases. The germline V gene encodes CDR1 SGHAT and CDR2 FQDESV (reference sequence). The CDR3 has 16 residues. The J segment lost 5 bases and the V segment lost 1 base, leaving 10 bases of the junction unmatched. Here the CDR3 DNA reads TGTGCCAGCAGCTTAGAAGCGGGAGTAAAGCGGGACGAGCAGTACTTC. Amino acid sequence: CASSLEAGVKRDEQYF.

The chain links TRBV5-6 to TRBJ1-5; 10 bases map to TRBD1. The CDR3 length is 16 residues. Germline CDR1 and CDR2: SGHDT and YYEEEE. Unmatched junction bases numbered 9, after V lost 6 bases and J lost 3 bases. CDR3 DNA sequence: TGTGCCAGCACCTATAGGGGACAGGGGTTCAATCAGCCCCAGCATTTT. This gives the protein CASTYRGQGFNQPQHF.

The chain uses TRBV30 and TRBJ2-3; 7 bases align to TRBD1. The V and J ends lost 3 bases and 2 bases, in that order; junction bases with no gene match: 11. In germline, CDR1 is GTSNPN, CDR2 SVGIG (reference sequence). The CDR3 length is 16 residues. In nucleotides, the CDR3 is TGTGCCTGGAGCATAACGACAGGGTACCCCACAGATACGCAGTATTTT. Its protein product is CAWSITTGYPTDTQYF.

J is TRBJ1-2 and V is TRBV7-8; D remains ambiguous. The CDR3 consists of 12 residues. Germline V gene sequence: CDR1 SGHVS, CDR2 FQNEAQ. V lost 4 bases and J lost 4, with 7 bases in between. CDR3 amino acids: CASSSRGYGYTF. CDR3 DNA sequence: TGTGCCAGCAGCTCACGAGGCTATGGCTACACCTTC.

The chain joins TRBV7-8 to TRBJ1-5, with D unclear. CDR3 length: 17 amino acids. The ends were cut back, 5 bases at V and 2 bases at J, with 19 bases in the middle. Per the germline V gene, CDR1 is SGHVS and CDR2 is FQNEAQ. Here the CDR3 DNA reads TGTGCCAGCAGCAGAGAGGTGACGGGGTCTCGCAATCAGCCCCAGCATTTT. This codes for CASSREVTGSRNQPQHF.

The chain combines TRBV6-5 with TRBJ1-4; D perhaps matches TRBD1 (5 bases). V shed 1 base and J shed 6 bases, with 9 bases lying between them. Germline CDR1 is MNHEY and CDR2 is SVGAGI. CDR3 length: 14 amino acids. This CDR3 is CASSYLGGYEKLFF. The CDR3 nucleotides are TGTGCCAGCAGTTACTTGGGGGGGTATGAAAAACTGTTTTTT.

The chain links TRBV2 to TRBJ2-5; perhaps TRBD2 as D (5 bases). Germline CDR1 is SNHLY and CDR2 is FYNNEI. The CDR3 spans 13 residues. V shed 5 bases and J shed 7 bases, with 14 bases lying between them. The CDR3 DNA reads as TGTGCCAGCAGTCCTGCTCCTCGGGGGACCCAGTACTTC. Amino acid sequence: CASSPAPRGTQYF.

In DNA, the CDR3 is TGCGCCAGCAGCTTACAGGGCCCCTACGAGCAGTACTTC. Protein product: CASSLQGPYEQYF. This chain uses TRBV5-1 with TRBJ2-7, with a weak D call TRBD1 (6 bases). Trimming cost V 2 bases and J 2 bases, with 8 bases left between them. Germline lookup yields CDR1 SGHRS and CDR2 YFSETQ. This CDR3 is built from 13 residues.

This chain uses TRBV30 with TRBJ2-3; 9 bases map to TRBD1. V trimming: 7 bases; J trimming: 3 bases; junction bases outside the gene matches: 11. The CDR3 consists of 15 residues. Per germline, CDR1 GTSNPN and CDR2 SVGIG (reference sequence). The CDR3 DNA follows: TGTGCCTACACAGGGGGCAGGGGGCGGACAGATACGCAGTATTTT. Translating it yields CAYTGGRGRTDTQYF. The entire variable domain, with the rest obtained from reference TRBV30 and TRBJ2-3, is as follows: SQTIHQWPATLVQPVGSPLSLECTVEGTSNPNLYWYRQAAGRGLQLLFYSVGIGQISSEVPQNLSASRPQDRQFILSSKKLLLSDSGFYLCAYTGGRGRTDTQYFGPGTRLTVL.